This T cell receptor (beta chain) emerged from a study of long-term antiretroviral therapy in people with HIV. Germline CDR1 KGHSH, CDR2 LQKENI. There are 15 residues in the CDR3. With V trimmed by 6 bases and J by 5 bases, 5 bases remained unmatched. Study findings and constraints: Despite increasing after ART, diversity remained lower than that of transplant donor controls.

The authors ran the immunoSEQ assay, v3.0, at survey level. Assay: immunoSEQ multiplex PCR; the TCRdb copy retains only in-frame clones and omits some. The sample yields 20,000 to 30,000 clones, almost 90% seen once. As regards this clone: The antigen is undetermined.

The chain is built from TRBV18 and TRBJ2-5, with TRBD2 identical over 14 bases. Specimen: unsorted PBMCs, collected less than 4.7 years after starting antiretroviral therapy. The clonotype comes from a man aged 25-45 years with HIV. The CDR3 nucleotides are TGTGCCAGCTCCCCCGGGACTAGCGGGAGTGAGACCCAGTACTTC. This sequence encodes CASSPGTSGSETQYF.